The 16 T cell receptor beta chains below were found in one sample sequenced in a study of T cell responses to AZD1222 COVID-19 vaccine. Sequencing was performed with immunoSEQ multiplex PCR; in TCRdb, only in-frame clones are kept and a portion is missing. The sample records 130,000 to 150,000 clones, roughly nine tenths being singletons. Specimen: peripheral blood, collected on day 0 of AZD1222 vaccination. The receptors were sampled from an adult in good health.

This chain uses TRBV25-1 with TRBJ1-2, with D tentatively TRBD1 (5 bases). Germline V gene sequence: CDR1 MGHDK, CDR2 SYGVNS. The CDR3 is 15 amino acids. The V end was cut by 4 bases, the J end by 2 bases, with 14 bases between. The chain's CDR3 is CASSGRDSPNYGYTF. CDR3 nucleotides: TGTGCCAGCAGTGGTCGTGACAGCCCCAACTATGGCTACACCTTC.

V gene TRBV30 combines with J gene TRBJ2-2; D gene ambiguous. Germline loops: CDR1 GTSNPN, CDR2 SVGIG (reference sequence). The CDR3 totals 12 residues. V lost 5 bases and J 7 bases, leaving 11 bases between the germline ends. In DNA, the CDR3 is TGTGCCTGGGGTAATCAGATCGGGGAGCTGTTTTTT. It specifies CAWGNQIGELFF.

This clone has a handful of counts. The V call is TRBV29-1, the J call TRBJ1-5; TRBD1 aligns across 10 bases. Germline loops: CDR1 SQVTM, CDR2 ANQGSEA. The V gene end was trimmed by 4 bases and the J gene end by 6 bases; junction bases not matched to a gene: 3. The CDR3 totals 13 residues. CDR3 in amino acids: CSVATGGGQPQHF. The CDR3 DNA reads TGCAGCGTTGCGACAGGGGGCGGTCAGCCCCAGCATTTT.

J is TRBJ1-3 and V is TRBV7-9; D uncertain. The germline V and J ends were trimmed by 2 bases and 0 bases, with 8 bases remaining between them. CDR3 size: 15 residues. The germline CDR1 and CDR2 sequences are SEHNR and FQNEAQ (reference sequence). In DNA form, the CDR3 reads TGTGCCAGCAGCTTACGCGGGGACTCTGGAAACACCATATATTTT. Encoded protein: CASSLRGDSGNTIYF. Complete variable domain (other parts from reference TRBV7-9 and TRBJ1-3): DTGVSQNPRHKITKRGQNVTFRCDPISEHNRLYWYRQTLGQGPEFLTYFQNEAQLEKSRLLSDRFSAERPKGSFSTLEIQRTEQGDSAMYLCASSLRGDSGNTIYFGEGSWLTVV.

This clone was detected only once. The chain employs TRBV7-9 and TRBJ2-7, with TRBD1 identical over 9 bases. The CDR3 contains 16 residues. Germline loops: CDR1 SEHNR, CDR2 FQNEAQ (reference sequence). V gave up 1 base and J gave up 3 bases; unmatched junction bases: 7. The DNA of the CDR3 is TGTGCCAGCAGCTTAGGGTATGACAGGGGGGGCTACGAGCAGTACTTC. It encodes CASSLGYDRGGYEQYF.

This chain connects TRBV27 to TRBJ1-2, with a possible D match to TRBD1 (6 bases). Germline loops: CDR1 MNHEY, CDR2 SMNVEV (reference sequence). Trimming left V 0 bases short and J 4 bases short, with 9 bases between. CDR3 length: 14 residues. The CDR3 nucleotides are TGTGCCAGCAGTTTATCGTCAGGGGTCTATGGCTACACCTTC. This gives the protein CASSLSSGVYGYTF.

This clone was picked up one time. This chain uses TRBV11-3 with TRBJ2-5, with 7 nucleotides matching TRBD1. CDR3 size: 14 residues. Per germline, CDR1 SGHNT and CDR2 YENEEA. The trim removed 4 bases at V and 4 bases at J, leaving 6 bases unmatched. The CDR3 region has the DNA TGTGCCAGCAGCTCCAACAGGGGAGCAGAGACCCAGTACTTC. Translating gives CASSSNRGAETQYF.

The chain has TRBV18 and TRBJ1-2; no definite D call. The V gene's germline CDR1 is KGHSH and CDR2 LQKENI. Trimming left V 0 bases short and J 4 bases short, with 3 bases between. CDR3 length equals 12 residues. The CDR3 DNA reads TGTGCCAGCTCACCACCCGGCTATGGCTACACCTTC. It is translated as CASSPPGYGYTF.

This chain connects TRBV19 to TRBJ1-2; 7 bases fit TRBD1. CDR3 size: 12 residues. CDR1 and CDR2 (germline): LNHDA, SQIVND (reference sequence). V dropped 3 bases and J dropped 8; count of bases not matched to a gene: 3. CDR3 residues: CASSIGTAGYTF. CDR3 coding DNA: TGTGCCAGTAGTATCGGGACAGCGGGCTACACCTTC.

V usage is TRBV19 and J usage is TRBJ1-5; D possibly corresponds to TRBD1 (5 bases). V lost 3 bases to trimming and J lost 0 bases, with 18 bases between them. CDR3 length: 18 amino acids. The germline gives CDR1 LNHDA, CDR2 SQIVND (reference sequence). This CDR3 is CASSIGAGLPYSNQPQHF. In DNA form, the CDR3 reads TGTGCCAGTAGTATTGGGGCAGGATTGCCTTATAGCAATCAGCCCCAGCATTTT.

The rearrangement links TRBV24-1 to TRBJ2-5; D possibly uses TRBD1 or TRBD2 (5 bases each). Germline V gene lookup returns CDR1 KGHDR and CDR2 SFDVKD. This CDR3 contains 17 residues. The V and J ends lost 3 bases and 2 bases respectively, with 18 bases between them. CDR3 DNA sequence: TGTGCCACCAGTGATGCCGAAGGACGGAGGACACAAGAGACCCAGTACTTC. It specifies CATSDAEGRRTQETQYF.

The chain recombines TRBV7-6 with TRBJ2-7, with 9 nucleotides matching TRBD2. The germline gives CDR1 SGHVS, CDR2 FNYEAQ. With V trimmed by 4 bases and J by 6 bases, 10 bases remained unmatched. The CDR3 spans 15 residues. CDR3 DNA: TGTGCCAGCAGCTGGGGGCAGCGGGGGGAGTCCGAGCAGTACTTC. Protein: CASSWGQRGESEQYF.

This chain links TRBV19 with TRBJ1-2, with D uncertain. The length of the CDR3 is 12 residues. Trimming stripped 6 bases from V and 1 base from J, with 6 bases between. The V gene's germline CDR1 is LNHDA and CDR2 SQIVND (reference sequence). This CDR3 reads CASRVFNYGYTF. DNA of the CDR3: TGTGCCAGTAGGGTTTTTAACTATGGCTACACCTTC. Full variable domain (rest looked up from reference TRBV19 and TRBJ1-2): DGGITQSPKYLFRKEGQNVTLSCEQNLNHDAMYWYRQDPGQGLRLIYYSQIVNDFQKGDIAEGYSVSREKKESFPLTVTSAQKNPTAFYLCASRVFNYGYTFGSGTRLTVV.

The V call is TRBV3-1 (or the pseudogene TRBV3-2), the J call TRBJ1-2, with D uncertain. V lost 1 base and J lost 2, with 8 bases in between. Germline CDR1 LGHDT, CDR2 YNNKEL (reference sequence). The CDR3 spans 14 residues. This CDR3 is CASSQVSENYGYTF. In DNA form, the CDR3 reads TGTGCCAGCAGCCAAGTATCAGAAAACTATGGCTACACCTTC.

The chain carries TRBV9 and TRBJ2-1, with TRBD2 as a possible D gene (6 bases). The CDR3 consists of 15 residues. The V end lost 2 bases, the J end lost 7 bases, and 16 bases lay between the germline ends. CDR1 is SGDLS, CDR2 YYNGEE, per germline. CDR3 region: CASSVLEGQMNEQFF. In nucleotides, the CDR3 is TGTGCCAGCAGCGTTCTGGAGGGCCAAATGAATGAGCAGTTCTTC.

This chain uses TRBV7-8 with TRBJ2-3; D is ambiguous. Trimming removed 5 bases from V and 4 bases from J, with 7 bases in between. Germline V CDR1 and CDR2: SGHVS, FQNEAQ. This CDR3 is built from 12 residues. The CDR3 is CASSPSADTQYF. CDR3 coding DNA: TGTGCCAGCAGCCCTTCGGCAGATACGCAGTATTTT.